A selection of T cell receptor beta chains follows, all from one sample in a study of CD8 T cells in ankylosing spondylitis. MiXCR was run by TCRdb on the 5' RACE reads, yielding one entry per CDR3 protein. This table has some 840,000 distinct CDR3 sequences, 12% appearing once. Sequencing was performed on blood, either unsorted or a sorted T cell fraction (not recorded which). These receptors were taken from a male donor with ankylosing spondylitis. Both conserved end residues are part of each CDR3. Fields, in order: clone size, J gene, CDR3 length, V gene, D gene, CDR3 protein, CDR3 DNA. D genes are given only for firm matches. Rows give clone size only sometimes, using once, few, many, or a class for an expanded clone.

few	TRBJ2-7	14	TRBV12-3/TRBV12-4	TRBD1	CASSFGDRDYEQYF	TGTGCCAGCAGTTTTGGGGACAGGGATTACGAGCAGTACTTC
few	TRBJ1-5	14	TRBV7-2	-	CASSLSAGPQPQHF	TGTGCCAGCAGCTTATCGGCAGGTCCTCAGCCCCAGCATTTT
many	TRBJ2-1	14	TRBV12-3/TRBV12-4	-	CASSPRLGSNEQFF	TGTGCCAGCAGCCCTAGACTGGGGTCCAATGAGCAGTTCTTC
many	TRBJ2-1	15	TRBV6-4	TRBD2	CASSYLAESYNEQFF	TGTGCCAGCAGCTACCTAGCGGAATCCTACAATGAGCAGTTCTTC
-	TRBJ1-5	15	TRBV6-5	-	CASSYRSQRNQPQHF	TGTGCCAGCAGTTACCGATCACAGAGAAATCAGCCCCAGCATTTT
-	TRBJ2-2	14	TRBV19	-	CASSNLPSPGELFF	TGTGCCAGTAGTAATCTACCGTCCCCCGGGGAGCTGTTTTTT
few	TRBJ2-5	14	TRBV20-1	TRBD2	CSADTSGREETQYF	TGCAGTGCCGATACTAGCGGGAGGGAAGAGACCCAGTACTTC
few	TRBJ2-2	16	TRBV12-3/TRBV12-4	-	CASNLGGTVNTGELFF	TGTGCCAGCAACCTAGGGGGGACAGTGAACACCGGGGAGCTGTTTTTT
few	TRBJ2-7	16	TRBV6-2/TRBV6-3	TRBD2	CASSYPAGFSSYEQYF	TGTGCCAGCAGTTACCCAGCGGGGTTCAGCTCCTACGAGCAGTACTTC
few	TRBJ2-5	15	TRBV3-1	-	CASSPRGGAMGTQYF	TGTGCCAGCAGCCCTCGCGGAGGGGCTATGGGGACCCAGTACTTC
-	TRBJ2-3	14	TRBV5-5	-	CASSFLQGSDTQYF	TGTGCCAGCAGCTTTCTCCAGGGGTCAGATACGCAGTATTTT
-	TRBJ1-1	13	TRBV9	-	CASSANRDTEAFF	TGTGCCAGCAGCGCCAACAGGGACACTGAAGCTTTCTTT
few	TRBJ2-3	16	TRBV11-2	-	CASSLGEGWASDTQYF	TGTGCCAGCAGCTTAGGCGAGGGATGGGCATCAGATACGCAGTATTTT
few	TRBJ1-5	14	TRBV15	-	CATSRGQPDQPQHF	TGTGCCACCAGCAGAGGGCAACCGGATCAGCCCCAGCATTTT
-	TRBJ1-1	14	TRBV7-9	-	CASSPSGHEGPAFF	TGTGCCAGCAGCCCCTCGGGGCATGAGGGGCCTGCTTTCTTT
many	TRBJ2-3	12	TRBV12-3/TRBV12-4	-	CASSPQMPPQYF	TGTGCCAGCAGTCCTCAGATGCCCCCGCAGTATTTT
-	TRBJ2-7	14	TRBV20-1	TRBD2	CSAHVGGSSYEQYF	TGCAGTGCCCACGTCGGCGGGAGCTCCTACGAGCAGTACTTC
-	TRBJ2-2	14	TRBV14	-	CASSQELGTGELFF	TGTGCCAGCAGCCAAGAACTAGGAACCGGGGAGCTGTTTTTT
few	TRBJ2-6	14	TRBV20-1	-	CSARDGSGANVLTF	TGCAGTGCGAGGGACGGCTCTGGGGCCAACGTCCTGACTTTC
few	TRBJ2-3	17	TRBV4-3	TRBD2	CASSQDSGLAGTDTQYF	TGCGCCAGCAGCCAAGATAGCGGACTAGCGGGAACAGATACGCAGTATTTT
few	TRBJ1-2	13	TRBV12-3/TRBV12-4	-	CASSPRELGGYTF	TGTGCCAGCAGTCCCCGGGAGCTGGGGGGCTACACCTTC
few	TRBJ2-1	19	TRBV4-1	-	CASSQDPPRDNPSYNEQFF	TGCGCCAGCAGCCAAGATCCTCCCCGAGACAATCCTTCCTACAATGAGCAGTTCTTC
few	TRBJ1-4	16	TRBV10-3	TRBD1	CAISDSPGQGPEKLFF	TGTGCCATCAGTGACTCCCCGGGACAGGGGCCTGAAAAACTGTTTTTT
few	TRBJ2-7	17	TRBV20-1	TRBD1	CSASAYPGTGASYEQYF	TGCAGTGCTAGTGCCTATCCCGGGACAGGGGCTTCCTACGAGCAGTACTTC
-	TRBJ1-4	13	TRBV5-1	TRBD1	CASSQTGSEKLFF	TGCGCCAGCAGCCAGACAGGGTCTGAAAAACTGTTTTTT
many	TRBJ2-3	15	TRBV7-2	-	CASSTRRSSTDTQYF	TGTGCCAGCAGCACCCGGCGGTCTAGTACAGATACGCAGTATTTT
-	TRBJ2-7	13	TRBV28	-	CASRGQGNYEQYF	TGTGCCAGCAGGGGTCAGGGTAACTACGAGCAGTACTTC
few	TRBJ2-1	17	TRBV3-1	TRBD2	CASSQDLERGYYNEQFF	TGTGCCAGCAGCCAAGATCTGGAGCGGGGGTACTACAATGAGCAGTTCTTC
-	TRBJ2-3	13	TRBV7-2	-	CASSQRLTDTQYF	TGTGCCAGCAGCCAAAGACTGACAGATACGCAGTATTTT
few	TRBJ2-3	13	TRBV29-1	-	CSVDGQGTDTQYF	TGCAGCGTTGATGGGCAGGGAACAGATACGCAGTATTTT
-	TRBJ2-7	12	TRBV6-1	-	CASSVSTYEQYF	TGTGCCAGCAGTGTTTCAACCTACGAGCAGTACTTC
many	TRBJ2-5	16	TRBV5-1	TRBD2	CASSLAAGGGYRTQYF	TGCGCCAGCAGCTTGGCCGCGGGGGGCGGTTACAGGACCCAGTACTTC
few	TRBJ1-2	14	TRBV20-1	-	CSARVPGAGYGYTF	TGCAGTGCTAGAGTCCCCGGGGCCGGCTATGGCTACACCTTC
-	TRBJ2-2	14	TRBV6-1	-	CASTARTNTGELFF	TGTGCCAGCACGGCCAGAACGAACACCGGGGAGCTGTTTTTT
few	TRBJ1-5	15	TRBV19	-	CASSIGQALNQPQHF	TGTGCCAGTAGTATCGGGCAGGCTTTGAATCAGCCCCAGCATTTT
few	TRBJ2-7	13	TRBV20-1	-	CSASDYLSYEQYF	TGCAGTGCTTCAGACTATCTCTCCTACGAGCAGTACTTC
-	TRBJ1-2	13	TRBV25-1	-	CASSNRGDYGYTF	TGTGCCAGCAGTAACCGGGGGGACTATGGCTACACCTTC
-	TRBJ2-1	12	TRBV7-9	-	CASSFPVGEQFF	TGTGCCAGCAGCTTTCCGGTGGGTGAGCAGTTCTTC
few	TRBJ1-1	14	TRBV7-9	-	CASSPATARYEAFF	TGTGCCAGCAGCCCAGCGACGGCCAGGTATGAAGCTTTCTTT
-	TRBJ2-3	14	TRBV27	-	CASSLRETVDTQYF	TGTGCCAGCAGTTTACGGGAGACGGTTGATACGCAGTATTTT
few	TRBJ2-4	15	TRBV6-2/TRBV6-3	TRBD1	CASRSGGESKNIQYF	TGTGCCAGCAGATCAGGGGGCGAGTCCAAAAACATTCAGTACTTC
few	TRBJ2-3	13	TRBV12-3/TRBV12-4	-	CASNPSGADTQYF	TGTGCCAGCAACCCTTCAGGGGCAGATACGCAGTATTTT
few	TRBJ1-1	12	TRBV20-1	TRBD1	CSADRQGEKAFF	TGCAGTGCCGATCGACAGGGAGAGAAGGCTTTCTTT
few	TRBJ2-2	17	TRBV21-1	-	CASSKDGDRANTGELFF	TGTGCCAGCAGCAAAGACGGGGACAGGGCCAACACCGGGGAGCTGTTTTTT
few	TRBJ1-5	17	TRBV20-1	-	CSAREFAGEVINQPQHF	TGCAGTGCTAGAGAGTTCGCGGGCGAAGTGATCAATCAGCCCCAGCATTTT
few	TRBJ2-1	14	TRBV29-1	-	CSVDPQATGNEQFF	TGCAGCGTTGATCCCCAGGCCACCGGGAATGAGCAGTTCTTC
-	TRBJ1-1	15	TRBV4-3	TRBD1	CASSRQTGMNTEAFF	TGCGCCAGCAGCCGACAGACAGGGATGAACACTGAAGCTTTCTTT
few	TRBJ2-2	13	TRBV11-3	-	CASSFILTGELFF	TGTGCCAGCAGCTTTATTCTCACCGGGGAGCTGTTTTTT
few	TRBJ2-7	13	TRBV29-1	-	CSVSPAGGWEQYF	TGCAGCGTCTCCCCAGCCGGGGGCTGGGAGCAGTACTTC
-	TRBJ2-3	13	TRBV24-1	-	CATSVNPSDTQYF	TGTGCCACCAGTGTAAACCCCTCAGATACGCAGTATTTT
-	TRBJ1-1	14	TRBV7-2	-	CASSAPGRYTEAFF	TGTGCCAGCAGCGCCCCCGGACGCTACACTGAAGCTTTCTTT
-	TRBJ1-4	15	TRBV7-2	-	CASSLRLTTNEKLFF	TGTGCCAGCAGCTTAAGGCTAACAACTAATGAAAAACTGTTTTTT
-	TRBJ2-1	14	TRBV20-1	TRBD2	CSATPGGRDNEQFF	TGCAGTGCTACTCCGGGGGGGCGAGACAATGAGCAGTTCTTC
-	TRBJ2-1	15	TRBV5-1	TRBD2	CASSTEAGGYNEQFF	TGCGCCAGCAGCACGGAGGCGGGGGGCTACAATGAGCAGTTCTTC
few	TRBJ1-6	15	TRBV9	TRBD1	CASSFQGAANSPLHF	TGTGCCAGCAGCTTCCAGGGGGCCGCTAATTCACCCCTCCACTTT
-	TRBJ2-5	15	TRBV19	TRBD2	CASSIYEGEGETQYF	TGTGCCAGTAGTATTTACGAAGGGGAGGGAGAGACCCAGTACTTC
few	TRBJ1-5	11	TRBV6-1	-	CASSEYQPQHF	TGTGCCAGCAGTGAGTATCAGCCCCAGCATTTT
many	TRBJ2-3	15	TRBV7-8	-	CASSLGLARTDTQYF	TGTGCCAGCAGCTTAGGCTTAGCCCGCACAGATACGCAGTATTTT
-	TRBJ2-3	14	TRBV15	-	CATSRGWLGDTQYF	TGTGCCACCAGCAGAGGGTGGTTAGGGGATACGCAGTATTTT